One and the same sample provided the 32 T cell receptor beta chains below, sequenced in a study of vaccination effects on CD4 cells after COVID-19. The assay was immunoSEQ multiplex PCR, and TCRdb's table has in-frame clones only and misses some. Among about 70,000 clones listed, about 69% were seen once. No antigens are known for them. The ViraFEST assay expanded antigen-specific CD4+ T cells with viral peptide pools before sequencing. Following culture for about ten days, CD4+ T cells were isolated. Infection with SARS-CoV-2 occurred in the person between March and December 2020, and PCR confirmed it. The sample here was CD4+ T cells from PBMCs cultured with HIV peptides, taken before COVID-19 vaccination. Subset reported: HIV-1 Nef peptide pool negative control/reference culture. The source of these receptors is a human donor who had a prior SARS-CoV-2 infection.

The chain recombines TRBV5-1 with TRBJ2-2; TRBD2 aligns across 15 bases. The germline CDR1 and CDR2 sequences are SGHRS and YFSETQ. The CDR3 has 18 residues. V gave up 2 bases and J gave up 5 bases; unmatched junction bases: 7. The CDR3 DNA reads TGCGCCAGCAGCTTAGACCTCGGACTAGCGGGAGGGACCGGGGAGCTGTTTTTT. Protein product: CASSLDLGLAGGTGELFF.

This clone appeared a single time. V usage is TRBV7-2 and J usage is TRBJ2-2; 12 nucleotides agree with TRBD2. This CDR3 is built from 15 residues. In germline, CDR1 is SGHTA, CDR2 FQGNSA. V was clipped by 5 bases and J by 5 bases; unmatched bases: 3. The CDR3 region is CASSVTSGGTGELFF. The CDR3 nucleotides are TGTGCCAGCAGCGTAACTAGCGGGGGGACCGGGGAGCTGTTTTTT.

V gene TRBV7-2 combines with J gene TRBJ2-3, with a tentative D call TRBD1 (6 bases). The germline V gene encodes CDR1 SGHTA and CDR2 FQGNSA. V dropped 7 bases and J dropped 0 bases, with 17 bases sitting between them. The CDR3 length is 16 residues. The CDR3 region has the DNA TGTGCCAGCACCCATTCGGGGACACCTAGCACAGATACGCAGTATTTT. It yields the protein CASTHSGTPSTDTQYF. The full variable domain, its missing parts supplied by reference TRBV7-2 and TRBJ2-3, is GAGVSQSPSNKVTEKGKDVELRCDPISGHTALYWYRQSLGQGLEFLIYFQGNSAPDKSGLPSDRFSAERTGGSVSTLTIQRTQQEDSAVYLCASTHSGTPSTDTQYFGPGTRLTVL.

The sample holds a few counts of this clone. This chain connects TRBV20-1 to TRBJ2-7, with 7 bases lining up with TRBD1. This CDR3 has 14 residues. From germline, CDR1 is DFQATT and CDR2 SNEGSKA (reference sequence). J lost 4 bases, V lost 3 bases, and 9 bases had no gene match. CDR3 sequence: CSASIRTGTYEQYF. The DNA for the CDR3 is TGCAGTGCTAGTATTCGGACAGGTACATACGAGCAGTACTTC.

This rearrangement joins TRBV5-1 to TRBJ2-5, with 9 bases lining up with TRBD1. The CDR3 consists of 15 residues. Germline CDR1 is SGHRS and CDR2 is YFSETQ. V was clipped by 4 bases and J by 5 bases; unmatched bases: 9. The CDR3 region is CASSRLGDREETQYF. Written as DNA, the CDR3 is TGCGCCAGCAGCCGACTTGGGGACAGGGAGGAGACCCAGTACTTC.

CDR3 residues: CSVAGHQTNTEAFF. CDR3 coding DNA: TGCAGCGTTGCCGGACACCAGACGAACACTGAAGCTTTCTTT. J is TRBJ1-1 and V is TRBV29-1, with D possibly being TRBD1 (5 bases). CDR1 and CDR2 (germline): SQVTM, ANQGSEA. Trimming shortened V by 4 bases and J by 1 base, and 13 bases separated the two germline ends. This CDR3 spans 14 amino acids.

The gene calls are TRBV19 and TRBJ1-1; D gene ambiguous. There are 13 residues in the CDR3. The germline CDR1 and CDR2 sequences are LNHDA and SQIVND (reference sequence). V lost 6 bases and J lost 0, with 8 bases in between. CDR3 nucleotides: TGTGCCAGTAGCCCGACCGTGAACACTGAAGCTTTCTTT. It is translated as CASSPTVNTEAFF.

The chain is built from TRBV5-1 and TRBJ2-5, with TRBD2 matching over 11 bases. The V gene's germline CDR1 is SGHRS and CDR2 YFSETQ. The CDR3 consists of 17 residues. Germline trimming cut 0 bases from V and 4 bases from J; bases unmatched to any gene: 8. The CDR3 protein is CASSLAKLAGGGETQYF. The CDR3 DNA is TGCGCCAGCAGCTTGGCCAAGCTAGCGGGGGGTGGAGAGACCCAGTACTTC.

This rearrangement joins TRBV18 to TRBJ2-2; D unclear. The length of the CDR3 is 14 residues. Between the trimmed V and J ends, which lost 4 bases and 0 bases, there was a span of 6 bases. CDR1 KGHSH and CDR2 LQKENI come from the germline V gene. DNA of the CDR3: TGTGCCAGCTCACTCAACGCGAACACCGGGGAGCTGTTTTTT. Encoded protein: CASSLNANTGELFF.

This rearrangement joins TRBV9 to TRBJ2-6, with unresolved D. CDR3 length: 15 residues. Germline CDR1 reads SGDLS; CDR2 reads YYNGEE. V was pared by 4 bases and J by 0 bases, with 8 bases between. The CDR3 nucleotides are TGTGCCAGCAGCCTCGCAAGCTCTGGGGCCAACGTCCTGACTTTC. This translates into CASSLASSGANVLTF.

V usage is TRBV2 and J usage is TRBJ2-1; 7 nucleotides align to TRBD1. This CDR3 contains 14 residues. In germline, CDR1 is SNHLY, CDR2 FYNNEI. The J segment lost 4 bases and the V segment lost 8 bases, leaving 8 bases of the junction unmatched. CDR3 bases: TGTGCCAGCGTAGTTGGGACAGAGTACAATGAGCAGTTCTTC. Encoded protein: CASVVGTEYNEQFF.

The rearrangement links TRBV5-1 to TRBJ2-1; D is possibly TRBD1 (5 bases). Germline V gene data show CDR1 as SGHRS and CDR2 as YFSETQ. V was pared by 0 bases and J by 4 bases, with 11 bases between. The CDR3 extends over 15 amino acids. Here the CDR3 reads CASSLVAGKYNEQFF. In DNA form, the CDR3 reads TGCGCCAGCAGCTTGGTGGCAGGGAAATACAATGAGCAGTTCTTC. The complete variable domain, with remaining parts taken from reference TRBV5-1 and TRBJ2-1, reads KAGVTQTPRYLIKTRGQQVTLSCSPISGHRSVSWYQQTPGQGLQFLFEYFSETQRNKGNFPGRFSGRQFSNSRSEMNVSTLELGDSALYLCASSLVAGKYNEQFFGPGTRLTVL.

The V gene is TRBV19, the J gene TRBJ2-2; D is unclear. Germline CDR1 reads LNHDA; CDR2 reads SQIVND (reference sequence). V was pared by 2 bases and J by 0 bases, with 7 bases between. CDR3 size: 15 residues. As DNA, the CDR3 is TGTGCCAGTAGTATACGCGCCCCGAACACCGGGGAGCTGTTTTTT. Translating it yields CASSIRAPNTGELFF.

The rearrangement uses TRBV20-1 and TRBJ2-3; weak D call: TRBD2 (6 bases). The CDR3 extends over 13 amino acids. Deletions cut 3 bases from V and 6 bases from J, with 13 bases between. CDR1 DFQATT and CDR2 SNEGSKA come from the germline V gene (reference sequence). The CDR3 region is CSASSRGWDTQYF. The CDR3 DNA is TGCAGTGCTAGTTCCCGGGGGTGGGATACGCAGTATTTT.

This chain joins TRBV15 and TRBJ1-2; the D is unclear. From germline, CDR1 is LNHNV and CDR2 YYDKDF (reference sequence). Trimming took off 3 bases at V and 1 base at J, with 3 bases between the two ends. This CDR3 region has 12 residues. CDR3 nucleotide sequence: TGTGCCACCAGCAGGGGTAACTATGGCTACACCTTC. Protein sequence: CATSRGNYGYTF.

The chain has TRBV11-3 and TRBJ2-5; TRBD1 or TRBD2 may be the D gene (6 bases each). CDR1 and CDR2 (germline): SGHNT, YENEEA. Trimming cost V 5 bases and J 5 bases, with 21 bases left between them. The CDR3 totals 16 residues. The chain's CDR3 is CASSPIARGLLETQYF. The CDR3 coding sequence is TGTGCCAGCAGCCCCATAGCTCGGGGGCTGTTGGAGACCCAGTACTTC.

This clone was recorded a few times. The chain recombines TRBV15 with TRBJ1-2; D gene unclear. With 0 bases removed from V and 3 bases from J, the gap between germline ends came to 8 bases. Germline-derived CDR1 and CDR2 are LNHNV and YYDKDF (reference sequence). This CDR3 comprises 14 residues. CDR3 nucleotides: TGTGCCACCAGCAGAGATGGCACAGACTATGGCTACACCTTC. Protein: CATSRDGTDYGYTF.

V usage is TRBV6-5 and J usage is TRBJ2-5; TRBD1 matches 11 bases. Losses at the gene ends were 5 bases for V and 5 bases for J; bases not matched to a gene: 4. Germline V gene sequence: CDR1 MNHEY, CDR2 SVGAGI. The CDR3 runs to 14 residues. CDR3 DNA: TGTGCCAGCAGTCGTGGGACAGGGGGTGAGACCCAGTACTTC. As protein: CASSRGTGGETQYF.

The J gene is TRBJ1-3, the V gene TRBV7-2; 8 positions agree with TRBD1. This CDR3 has 16 residues. The junction had 8 bases not matched to a gene; V was cut back by 3 bases and J by 4 bases. Germline CDR1 reads SGHTA; CDR2 reads FQGNSA. CDR3 coding DNA: TGTGCCAGCAGCTTTAGGCAGGGGGCGGAAGGAAACACCATATATTTT. Protein sequence: CASSFRQGAEGNTIYF. Complete variable domain (other parts from reference TRBV7-2 and TRBJ1-3): GAGVSQSPSNKVTEKGKDVELRCDPISGHTALYWYRQSLGQGLEFLIYFQGNSAPDKSGLPSDRFSAERTGGSVSTLTIQRTQQEDSAVYLCASSFRQGAEGNTIYFGEGSWLTVV.

The genes are TRBV5-1 and TRBJ2-7, with TRBD1 identical over 7 bases. Per germline, CDR1 SGHRS and CDR2 YFSETQ. The CDR3 is 14 amino acids. Trimming cost V 7 bases and J 5 bases; bases outside gene matches: 12. CDR3 sequence (DNA): TGCGCCAGCCGAGACGTGGCAGGGGGTGACGAGCAGTACTTC. Residues: CASRDVAGGDEQYF.

This rearrangement joins TRBV20-1 to TRBJ2-3; D gene uncertain. The CDR3 runs to 11 residues. Trimming pared 5 bases from V and 2 bases from J, leaving 5 bases between. CDR1 is DFQATT and CDR2 is SNEGSKA in the germline V gene (reference sequence). The chain's CDR3 is CSASYTDTQYF. The CDR3 coding sequence is TGCAGTGCTTCTTACACAGATACGCAGTATTTT.

V and J are TRBV2 and TRBJ1-6; D gene uncertain. V lost 5 bases to trimming and J lost 11 bases, with 10 bases between them. CDR3 size: 12 residues. Germline CDR1 is SNHLY and CDR2 is FYNNEI. The CDR3 is CASSRMFPPLHF. The CDR3 bases are TGTGCCAGCAGTAGAATGTTTCCACCCCTCCACTTT. Filled out from reference TRBV2 and TRBJ1-6, the complete variable domain reads EPEVTQTPSHQVTQMGQEVILRCVPISNHLYFYWYRQILGQKVEFLVSFYNNEISEKSEIFDDQFSVERPDGSNFTLKIRSTKLEDSAMYFCASSRMFPPLHFGNGTRLTVT.

This clone was seen a handful of times. This chain's CDR3 is CASRNSLEQYF. The CDR3 bases are TGTGCCAGCAGAAACAGCTTGGAGCAGTACTTC. The V gene is TRBV6-5, the J gene TRBJ2-7; no reliable D call. The V and J ends lost 6 bases and 7 bases respectively, with 10 bases between them. Per the germline V gene, CDR1 is MNHEY and CDR2 is SVGAGI. The CDR3 is 11 amino acids.

The chain carries TRBV7-2 and TRBJ2-7; 7 bases are shared with TRBD2. Germline values: CDR1 SGHTA, CDR2 FQGNSA. Losses at the gene ends were 5 bases for V and 0 bases for J; bases not matched to a gene: 4. There are 14 residues in the CDR3. The DNA of the CDR3 is TGTGCCAGCAGCCCAGGGAGGGGCTCCTACGAGCAGTACTTC. This sequence encodes CASSPGRGSYEQYF.

The sample holds a few counts of this clone. This chain uses TRBV6-6 with TRBJ2-1; 13 nucleotides align to TRBD2. The ends lost 6 bases at V and 9 bases at J; junction bases unmatched: 8. The length of the CDR3 is 15 residues. Germline V gene data show CDR1 as MNHNY and CDR2 as SVGAGI (reference sequence). This chain's CDR3 is CASRTSGRGSGEQFF. The DNA for the CDR3 is TGTGCCAGCAGAACTAGCGGGAGGGGATCAGGTGAGCAGTTCTTC.

The V gene is TRBV10-3, the J gene TRBJ1-2; 8 bases line up with TRBD1. The CDR3 has 12 amino acids. The germline CDR1 and CDR2 sequences are ENHRY and SYGVKD. With V trimmed by 8 bases and J by 8 bases, 7 bases remained unmatched. CDR3 nucleotide sequence: TGTGCCATCGGACAGGGAACTGGCGGCTACACCTTC. It specifies CAIGQGTGGYTF.

This chain joins TRBV19 and TRBJ2-2, with D possibly TRBD2 on 6 matching bases. CDR3 length: 16 amino acids. Germline CDR1 is LNHDA and CDR2 is SQIVND (reference sequence). The V end was cut by 3 bases, the J end by 6 bases, with 17 bases between. CDR3 DNA sequence: TGTGCCAGTAGTATTCGTCTAGCGTATATCCCCGGGGAGCTGTTTTTT. Translated: CASSIRLAYIPGELFF.

The CDR3, as DNA: TGTGCCTGGAGCGGGATAATGGGGTATGGCTACACCTTC. Amino acid sequence: CAWSGIMGYGYTF. This chain uses TRBV30 with TRBJ1-2; D remains ambiguous. The germline V gene has CDR1 GTSNPN and CDR2 SVGIG (reference sequence). This CDR3 has 13 residues. Between the trimmed V and J ends, which lost 3 bases and 5 bases, there was a span of 13 bases.

This CDR3 is CSVEDHRREAREQYF. CDR3 in DNA: TGCAGCGTTGAAGATCACCGGCGGGAGGCCCGGGAGCAGTACTTC. V is TRBV29-1 and J is TRBJ2-7; 8 positions agree with TRBD2. Per germline, CDR1 SQVTM and CDR2 ANQGSEA. The CDR3 is 15 amino acids. Losses at the gene ends were 0 bases for V and 7 bases for J; bases not matched to a gene: 11.

The chain carries TRBV7-9 and TRBJ2-5; possibly TRBD2 for D (5 bases). The V gene's germline CDR1 is SEHNR and CDR2 FQNEAQ (reference sequence). The length of the CDR3 is 13 residues. The V end lost 5 bases, the J end lost 3 bases, and 10 bases lay between the germline ends. CDR3 nucleotides: TGTGCCAGCAGCCTGGGAGACAAAGAGACCCAGTACTTC. Translated: CASSLGDKETQYF.

The chain is built from TRBV6-5 and TRBJ1-5, with D unresolved. The CDR3 covers 13 residues. Deletions cut 9 bases from V and 5 bases from J, with 14 bases between. In germline, CDR1 is MNHEY, CDR2 SVGAGI. DNA for the CDR3: TGTGCCAGTCCCATTAACACGGATCAGCCCCAGCATTTT. Amino acid sequence: CASPINTDQPQHF.

This clone was counted only a few times. The chain carries TRBV5-1 and TRBJ1-1, with TRBD1 matching over 7 bases. Germline V gene data show CDR1 as SGHRS and CDR2 as YFSETQ. The CDR3 extends over 15 amino acids. With 7 bases clipped from V and 2 bases from J, the junction kept 11 bases outside the gene matches. The CDR3 nucleotides are TGCGCCAGCTGGGACAGTCCACAGGGAAACACTGAAGCTTTCTTT. Amino acid sequence: CASWDSPQGNTEAFF.